This TCR beta chain derives from a study of blood T cell repertoires in COVID-19. Profiling relied on immunoSEQ multiplex PCR, and the TCRdb table lists in-frame clones only, not all of them. The table has approximately 180,000 clones, 87% seen once; the top ten hold about 22%. Germline CDR1 GTSNPN, CDR2 SVGIG (reference sequence). This CDR3 region has 13 residues. V lost 6 bases, J lost 0 bases, and 11 bases lay in between. The sequencing sample was made of peripheral blood. This rearrangement joins TRBV30 to TRBJ1-1; maybe TRBD1 (5 bases). The sequence derives from a man aged 60 to 75 with active or convalescent COVID-19. DNA of the CDR3: TGTGCCTGCCAGGGATTCATGAACACTGAAGCTTTCTTT. It yields the protein CACQGFMNTEAFF.